The 21 T cell receptor beta chains listed next were all sequenced from one sample in a study of control samples from healthy donors and cancer patients. Using immunoSEQ multiplex PCR, the repertoire was profiled, and TCRdb retains in-frame clones only, with some absent. The sample holds around 80,000 clones, around nine tenths seen once. Source material: blood. These TCRs come from a woman aged 50 to 60 in good health.

This chain uses TRBV4-1 with TRBJ1-6; possibly TRBD1 for D (5 bases). Trimming removed 2 bases at V and 9 bases at J, with 14 bases between. The CDR3 covers 15 residues. In germline, CDR1 is MGHRA, CDR2 YSYEKL. DNA of the CDR3: TGCGCCAGCAGCCAAAATCTATTTGGGGGTTCACCCCTCCACTTT. Encoded protein: CASSQNLFGGSPLHF.

This clone appeared once. The genes are TRBV24-1 and TRBJ2-6, with D perhaps being TRBD1 or TRBD2 (5 bases each). Trimming cost V 7 bases and J 0 bases, with 21 bases left between them. This CDR3 is 19 amino acids long. Germline CDR1 KGHDR, CDR2 SFDVKD. The chain's CDR3 is CATSLDGTNYLSGANVLTF. The CDR3 coding sequence is TGTGCCACCAGCCTAGATGGGACCAACTACCTCTCTGGGGCCAACGTCCTGACTTTC.

This clone was seen a single time. The gene calls are TRBV3-1 (or the pseudogene TRBV3-2) and TRBJ1-6; unclear D gene. The V end was cut by 0 bases, the J end by 12 bases, with 12 bases between. Germline V gene data show CDR1 as LGHDT and CDR2 as YNNKEL (reference sequence). The CDR3 is 14 residues long. In DNA form, the CDR3 reads TGTGCCAGCAGCCAAGATCTTGAGGGCGTACCCCTCCACTTT. It encodes CASSQDLEGVPLHF.

The chain employs TRBV5-5 and TRBJ2-7, with D unresolved. This CDR3 is 13 amino acids long. Germline CDR1 SGHKS, CDR2 YYEKEE (reference sequence). Trimming removed 3 bases at V and 3 bases at J, with 10 bases between. This CDR3 is CASSSTHLYEQYF. The CDR3 nucleotides read TGTGCCAGCAGCTCGACTCATCTCTACGAGCAGTACTTC.

This chain uses TRBV29-1 with TRBJ1-1; D might be TRBD1 (5 bases). The V gene lost 4 bases and the J gene lost 6 bases, with 12 bases spanning the gap. The CDR3 runs to 12 residues. CDR1 and CDR2 (germline): SQVTM, ANQGSEA. CDR3 loop: CSVGGIGSEAFF. DNA of the CDR3: TGCAGCGTTGGGGGGATTGGCTCTGAAGCTTTCTTT.

The gene calls are TRBV7-7 and TRBJ2-3; a weak D match, TRBD1 (6 bases). This CDR3 spans 16 amino acids. The V and J ends lost 1 base and 2 bases respectively, with 13 bases between them. Germline-derived CDR1 and CDR2 are SSHAT and FNYEAQ (reference sequence). CDR3 amino acids: CASSLGSGTFTDTQYF. CDR3 DNA sequence: TGTGCCAGCAGCTTAGGTTCTGGGACATTCACAGATACGCAGTATTTT.

V gene TRBV5-4 combines with J gene TRBJ1-2; TRBD1 aligns across 7 bases. Germline CDR1 reads SGHNT; CDR2 reads YYREEE (reference sequence). V was pared by 0 bases and J by 6 bases, with 8 bases of the junction left unmatched. This CDR3 is built from 15 residues. CDR3 sequence reads: CASSLEYRGLDGYTF. For the CDR3, the DNA is TGTGCCAGCAGCTTGGAGTACAGGGGTTTGGATGGCTACACCTTC.

The V gene is TRBV7-6, the J gene TRBJ1-5; unclear D gene. The CDR3 length is 14 residues. V was trimmed by 4 bases and J by 2 bases, leaving 9 bases between them. The germline V gene encodes CDR1 SGHVS and CDR2 FNYEAQ. The CDR3 nucleotides are TGTGCCAGCAGCTCTCTTTCGGGCAATCAGCCCCAGCATTTT. Its translation is CASSSLSGNQPQHF.

The chain uses TRBV4-1 and TRBJ2-4, with TRBD1 matching 8 bases. Trimming at V came to 4 bases and at J to 7 bases, leaving 12 bases not matched to a gene. This CDR3 region has 16 residues. The germline CDR1 and CDR2 sequences are MGHRA and YSYEKL. The CDR3 nucleotides are TGCGCCAGCAGCCTCTCGGAGGGGACAGGCCTGAACATTCAGTACTTC. Protein product: CASSLSEGTGLNIQYF.

The chain couples TRBV6-5 to TRBJ1-2, with a weak D call TRBD1 (6 bases). Germline V gives CDR1 MNHEY, CDR2 SVGAGI. V shed 1 base and J shed 7 bases, with 13 bases lying between them. The CDR3 spans 14 residues. The CDR3 DNA reads TGTGCCAGCAGTTACTTTCAGGGGAAGAGTGGCTACACCTTC. Translating gives CASSYFQGKSGYTF.

This clone was seen only once. The chain carries TRBV19 and TRBJ1-1; D is possibly TRBD1 (5 bases). CDR1 is LNHDA and CDR2 is SQIVND in the germline V gene (reference sequence). The CDR3 loop spans 17 amino acids. Trimming stripped 8 bases from V and 0 bases from J, with 22 bases between. The CDR3 sequence is CASEKDSTFQMNTEAFF. The CDR3 coding sequence is TGTGCCAGTGAAAAAGACAGCACTTTTCAAATGAACACTGAAGCTTTCTTT.

The CDR3 region is CASSQDHGNEQFF. DNA of the CDR3: TGCGCCAGCAGCCAAGATCACGGCAATGAGCAGTTCTTC. The chain combines TRBV4-1 with TRBJ2-1; D gene uncertain. V lost 0 bases and J lost 6, with 6 bases in between. This CDR3 has 13 amino acids. Germline V CDR1 and CDR2: MGHRA, YSYEKL.

The rearrangement links TRBV30 to TRBJ1-3; no firm D call. The germline V and J ends were trimmed by 2 bases and 2 bases, with 4 bases remaining between them. This CDR3 comprises 12 residues. The V gene's germline CDR1 is GTSNPN and CDR2 SVGIG (reference sequence). The CDR3 bases are TGTGCCTGGAGTCCGGCTGGAAACACCATATATTTT. Residues: CAWSPAGNTIYF.

This rearrangement joins TRBV2 to TRBJ1-3; unclear D gene. Germline CDR1 and CDR2: SNHLY and FYNNEI. Trimming left V 4 bases short and J 4 bases short, with 14 bases between. This CDR3 is 15 amino acids long. The DNA of the CDR3 is TGTGCCAGCAGTGTCGCGTCCTTGAGGGGAAACACCATATATTTT. Protein product: CASSVASLRGNTIYF.

This chain uses TRBV10-2 with TRBJ2-7; a weak D match, TRBD1 (6 bases). The CDR3 runs to 13 residues. Germline V lookup: CDR1 WSHSY, CDR2 SAAADI. V gave up 7 bases and J gave up 3 bases, with 13 bases separating them. In DNA form, the CDR3 reads TGCGCCAGCAAGGGGGACACTTTCTACGAGCAGTACTTC. Translating gives CASKGDTFYEQYF.

The gene calls are TRBV9 and TRBJ2-1; 7 bases fit TRBD2. The germline gives CDR1 SGDLS, CDR2 YYNGEE. This CDR3 region has 16 residues. The V segment lost 0 bases and the J segment 4 bases; nucleotides outside the gene matches: 7. In nucleotides, the CDR3 is TGTGCCAGCAGCGTAGGGGAGGGACCACTATACAATGAGCAGTTCTTC. It specifies CASSVGEGPLYNEQFF. Variable domain in full (rest from reference TRBV9 and TRBJ2-1): DSGVTQTPKHLITATGQRVTLRCSPRSGDLSVYWYQQSLDQGLQFLIQYYNGEERAKGNILERFSAQQFPDLHSELNLSSLELGDSALYFCASSVGEGPLYNEQFFGPGTRLTVL.

The chain uses TRBV4-1 and TRBJ2-7; possibly TRBD1 for D (6 bases). Germline V gene data show CDR1 as MGHRA and CDR2 as YSYEKL. The V and J ends lost 1 base and 5 bases respectively, with 12 bases between them. This CDR3 region has 14 residues. CDR3 sequence (DNA): TGCGCCAGCAGCCAAGGCCAGGGGTCGGACGAGCAGTACTTC. Encoded protein: CASSQGQGSDEQYF.

The chain uses TRBV11-2 and TRBJ2-3, with 7 bases identical to TRBD1. Germline lookup yields CDR1 SGHAT and CDR2 FQNNGV. With 2 bases clipped from V and 0 bases from J, the junction kept 8 bases outside the gene matches. This CDR3 spans 17 amino acids. CDR3 amino acids: CASSLRWGTASTDTQYF. Written as DNA, the CDR3 is TGTGCCAGCAGCTTACGATGGGGGACAGCGAGCACAGATACGCAGTATTTT.

The chain recombines TRBV9 with TRBJ2-1, with 8 nucleotides matching TRBD1. V trimming: 4 bases; J trimming: 1 base; junction bases outside the gene matches: 4. The CDR3 loop spans 15 amino acids. Germline V gene lookup returns CDR1 SGDLS and CDR2 YYNGEE. Here the CDR3 DNA reads TGTGCCAGCAGCCCCAGGGGGCCTTCCTACAATGAGCAGTTCTTC. Translating gives CASSPRGPSYNEQFF.

CDR3 sequence reads: CASSPRGTDDYTF. CDR3 bases: TGTGCCAGCTCACCAAGGGGGACCGACGACTACACCTTC. The rearrangement links TRBV18 to TRBJ1-2; TRBD1 might be the D (6 bases). The CDR3 runs to 13 residues. Trimming took off 2 bases at V and 10 bases at J, with 14 bases between the two ends. Germline values: CDR1 KGHSH, CDR2 LQKENI. The full variable domain, its missing parts supplied by reference TRBV18 and TRBJ1-2, is NAGVMQNPRHLVRRRGQEARLRCSPMKGHSHVYWYRQLPEEGLKFMVYLQKENIIDESGMPKERFSAEFPKEGPSILRIQQVVRGDSAAYFCASSPRGTDDYTFGSGTRLTVV.

The chain's CDR3 is CASSFPRAGRRSADTQYF. CDR3 DNA sequence: TGCGCCAGCAGCTTCCCCCGCGCGGGCCGGAGAAGCGCAGATACGCAGTATTTT. The rearrangement joins TRBV5-1 to TRBJ2-3; weak D call: TRBD2 (5 bases). Germline V gene data show CDR1 as SGHRS and CDR2 as YFSETQ. Trimming stripped 2 bases from V and 4 bases from J, with 23 bases between. CDR3 length: 18 residues.